The clone carrying this T cell receptor beta chain was picked up a small number of times. Its antigen remains unknown. Through Arm-PCR of CDR3 regions and iRepertoire HTBI primers, TCR beta libraries were built. MiXCR, applied by TCRdb to the multiplex PCR reads, yields one record per CDR3 protein. The repertoire holds a few hundred thousand distinct CDR3 sequences, with about 16% as singletons. This sample is drawn from a study of regulatory T cells in long-lasting Graves disease. The wider study: Graves' patients (newly diagnosed) had been on antithyroid drugs under 3 months. General study points: Examination was confined to peripheral blood, excluding thyroid tissue.

As to time point: newly diagnosed GD, antithyroid drugs for less than 3 months. PBMC-derived RNA was used for the TCR library. Trimming shortened V by 4 bases and J by 3 bases, and 16 bases separated the two germline ends. Germline lookup yields CDR1 SGHRS and CDR2 YFSETQ. The CDR3 has 15 amino acids. This same sample was also part of a study on T cells in Graves' hyperthyroidism and ophthalmopathy. That paper states: Hyperthyroidism was newly diagnosed in patients aged 18 to 65 (duration under 2 months). The primer set for the first-round RT-PCR of the TCR CDR3 was HTBI.

The chain carries TRBV5-1 and TRBJ1-1, with D tentatively TRBD1 (5 bases). The sequenced sample was peripheral blood mononuclear cells (PBMCs), obtained at new diagnosis, from a patient treated with antithyroid drugs. The receptor comes from a woman between 18 and 29 years old with Graves disease. CDR3 in amino acids: CASSPPRGGDTEAFF. CDR3 DNA: TGCGCCAGCAGCCCCCCCCGGGGGGGGGACACTGAAGCTTTCTTT.